One T cell receptor (beta chain) is described in this entry. Here immunoSEQ multiplex PCR was the method, and the copy in TCRdb shows in-frame clones only, minus some. The sample includes about 110,000 clones, 84% seen only once; the top ten take about 6.6%. Trimming shortened V by 2 bases and J by 8 bases, and 14 bases separated the two germline ends. Germline V gene data show CDR1 as SGHTS and CDR2 as YDEGEE. The CDR3 sequence is 14 residues long. The sample comes from a study of blood T cell repertoires in COVID-19. The wider study: The United States, Italy and Spain were the sources of the acute and convalescent COVID-19 samples. Sources were T cells, B-cell-depleted T cells, or PBMCs; the material itself was cDNA or gDNA.

The J gene is TRBJ2-1, the V gene TRBV5-8, with unresolved D. The receptor's source is a woman in her forties or fifties with acute or convalescent COVID-19. Sequenced: peripheral blood. Written as DNA, the CDR3 is TGTGCCAGCAGCTTAGGCATTAGAGGCTATGAGCAGTTCTTC. It is translated as CASSLGIRGYEQFF.